What follows is one T cell receptor beta chain and its context. These data are taken from a study of cytomegalovirus exposure and HLA in healthy donors. The germline CDR1 and CDR2 sequences are LGHNA and YSLEER. The V gene lost 0 bases and the J gene lost 6 bases, with 11 bases spanning the gap. The CDR3 covers 14 residues. 13 Jbeta primers and 60 Vbeta primers were used for the PCR. The method was immunoSEQ multiplex PCR; TCRdb's version includes in-frame clones alone and lacks a portion of them. The sample has 120,000 to 150,000 clones; around 80% are singletons. The chain links TRBV4-3 to TRBJ1-1; D may be TRBD1 (5 bases). The origin of this receptor is a male donor in good health and CMV-seronegative. The source material was PBMCs. The CDR3, as DNA: TGCGCCAGCAGCCAAGATCTAGGGGTCCCTGAAGCTTTCTTT. Residues: CASSQDLGVPEAFF.